This T cell receptor beta chain was captured by sequencing in a study of blood T cell repertoires in COVID-19. Original processing notes: Amplification from reference gene primers served as the basis for estimated nucleated cell counts. Data came from immunoSEQ multiplex PCR; TCRdb stores just in-frame clones and leaves some out. The V and J calls and clone size are taken from that table; D and trimming were inferred from the DNA. The table has fewer than 150,000 clones, 70% to 85% seen once; the top ten hold roughly 6.5%. A few counts support this clone. The V gene's germline CDR1 is LNHNV and CDR2 YYDKDF (reference sequence). Trimming shortened V by 3 bases and J by 4 bases, and 9 bases separated the two germline ends. The CDR3 loop spans 13 amino acids.

J is TRBJ1-2 and V is TRBV15, with D uncertain. The sequence derives from a human donor in a cohort sampled during active COVID-19. Material: peripheral blood. CDR3: CATSSPGSYGYTF. DNA for the CDR3: TGTGCCACCAGCAGTCCAGGAAGCTATGGCTACACCTTC.